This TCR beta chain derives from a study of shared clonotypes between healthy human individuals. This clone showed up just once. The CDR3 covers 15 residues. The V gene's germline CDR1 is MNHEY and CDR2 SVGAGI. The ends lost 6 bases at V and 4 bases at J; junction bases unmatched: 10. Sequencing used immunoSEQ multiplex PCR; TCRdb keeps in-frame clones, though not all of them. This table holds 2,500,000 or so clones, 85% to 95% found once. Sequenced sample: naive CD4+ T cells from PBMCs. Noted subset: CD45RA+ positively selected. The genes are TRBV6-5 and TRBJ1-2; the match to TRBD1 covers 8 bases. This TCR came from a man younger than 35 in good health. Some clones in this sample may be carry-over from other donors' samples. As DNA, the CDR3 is TGTGCCAGCAGGGAAACAGGGGGAGGGACCTATGGCTACACCTTC. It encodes CASRETGGGTYGYTF.